The present T cell receptor beta chain was sequenced within a study of PD-1 blockade in classical Hodgkin lymphoma. Broader study findings: Nivolumab initiated under 1 year post-ASCT led to patient exclusion. Baseline TCR diversity was reportedly lower in newly diagnosed patients than in healthy donors. It was reported as lower still in relapsed/refractory patients.

This CDR3 comprises 15 residues. The V gene end was trimmed by 5 bases and the J gene end by 7 bases; junction bases not matched to a gene: 10. Germline V CDR1 and CDR2: MDHEN, SYDVKM. Note on this clone: Its specificity is unknown.

Repertoires were generated with immunoSEQ multiplex PCR, while TCRdb's copy carries only in-frame clones and drops some. The table includes 60,000 to 65,000 clones, 88% detected once. All the patients suffered relapse after autologous stem cell transplantation, and brentuximab vedotin exposure differed. Progressive disease, partial response or complete response was each patient's best response. This receptor was identified in a human donor with classical Hodgkin lymphoma. The material was peripheral blood mononuclear cells (PBMCs), obtained at baseline. This chain links TRBV28 with TRBJ1-5, with TRBD1 matching 8 bases. The CDR3 sequence: CASSPLDRGRQPQHF. The DNA for the CDR3 is TGTGCCAGCAGTCCCCTCGACAGGGGACGACAGCCCCAGCATTTT.